The T cell receptor beta chain under discussion was sequenced for a study of PD-L1 blockade in urothelial cancer. Study information: Specimens of blood held a median count of roughly 140,000 T cells.

Per the germline V gene, CDR1 is SSHAT and CDR2 is FNYEAQ (reference sequence). V gave up 2 bases and J gave up 0 bases, with 7 bases separating them. This CDR3 contains 15 residues. Indicated time point: pretreatment peripheral blood. Measured with immunoSEQ multiplex PCR; TCRdb has only the in-frame clones, and not every one. In the table there are about 87,000 clones, around 89% of which are singletons. The chain employs TRBV7-7 and TRBJ2-2; maybe TRBD1 (5 bases). Sequencing was performed on PBMCs, taken around atezolizumab (anti-PD-L1) treatment. This clonotype originated in a woman older than 75 with urothelial cancer. DNA for the CDR3: TGTGCCAGCAGCTTAATCAGGGCGAACACCGGGGAGCTGTTTTTT. It is translated as CASSLIRANTGELFF.